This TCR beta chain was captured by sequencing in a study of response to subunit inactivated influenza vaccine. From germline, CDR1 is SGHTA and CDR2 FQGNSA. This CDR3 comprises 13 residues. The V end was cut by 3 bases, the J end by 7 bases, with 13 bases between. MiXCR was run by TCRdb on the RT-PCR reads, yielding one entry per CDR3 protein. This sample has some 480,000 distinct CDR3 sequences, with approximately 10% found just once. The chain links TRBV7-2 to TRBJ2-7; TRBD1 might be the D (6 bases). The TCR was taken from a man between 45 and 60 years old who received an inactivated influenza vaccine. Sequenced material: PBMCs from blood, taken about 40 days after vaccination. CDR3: CASSFAGVGEQYF. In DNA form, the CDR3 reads TGTGCCAGCAGCTTTGCAGGGGTGGGGGAGCAGTACTTC.